This T cell receptor beta chain was retrieved from a study of T-cell reconstitution after alpha-beta-depleted transplantation in children. This clonotype was found a few times. The authors prepared the TCRbeta library with unique molecular identifiers. TCRdb re-called the PCR reads through MiXCR, storing one row per CDR3 protein. In the table there are fewer than 700,000 distinct CDR3 sequences, roughly 23% of which are singletons. The CDR3 sequence is 12 residues long. Per the germline V gene, CDR1 is LNHDA and CDR2 is SQIVND (reference sequence). Trimming took 5 bases from V and 7 from J, leaving 9 bases between them.

This chain links TRBV19 with TRBJ2-1; possibly TRBD2 for D (5 bases). The starting material was PBMCs, mostly from graft donor cells, obtained 360 days after TCRalphabeta/CD19-depleted stem cell transplant. The sequence came from a boy under three years old who had a stem cell transplant for acute myeloid leukemia, so the T cells may come from the graft donor. CDR3 sequence (DNA): TGTGCCAGTAGTGCGGACTTTAATGAGCAGTTCTTC. Its translation: CASSADFNEQFF.